The 10 T cell receptor beta chains given below trace back to one sample, sequenced in a study of T cell changes during pregnancy in multiple sclerosis. TCRdb's copy holds only in-frame clones and misses some; the assay was immunoSEQ multiplex PCR. Of tens of thousands of clones detected, around 93% appear once; the ten largest clones hold more than 2%. The sample consisted of peripheral blood, taken in the second trimester of pregnancy. The origin of the receptors is a female donor with multiple sclerosis, enrolled in a pregnancy study.

The V call is TRBV5-5, the J call TRBJ2-7, with a tentative D call TRBD1 (6 bases). Germline CDR1 is SGHKS and CDR2 is YYEKEE (reference sequence). CDR3 size: 16 residues. V was shortened by 0 bases and J by 4 bases, with 17 bases between the two germline ends. The CDR3 DNA reads TGTGCCAGCAGCTTGGCCTTGGGGGAACAGGGTTACGAGCAGTACTTC. This encodes CASSLALGEQGYEQYF.

The chain links TRBV5-1 to TRBJ2-7, with D perhaps matching TRBD2 (5 bases). This CDR3 spans 16 amino acids. CDR1 is SGHRS and CDR2 is YFSETQ in the germline V gene. Trimming removed 4 bases from V and 7 bases from J, with 24 bases in between. As DNA, the CDR3 is TGCGCCAGCAGCCCATTCAGCGGCGGACCTGGCGGGGAGCAGTACTTC. It is translated as CASSPFSGGPGGEQYF.

The chain carries TRBV15 and TRBJ2-3, with 12 bases aligning to TRBD2. Germline CDR1 and CDR2: LNHNV and YYDKDF (reference sequence). V was clipped by 3 bases and J by 4 bases; unmatched bases: 2. This CDR3 spans 15 amino acids. CDR3 in amino acids: CATSSSSGGADTQYF. The CDR3 coding sequence is TGTGCCACCAGCAGTTCTAGCGGGGGGGCAGATACGCAGTATTTT.

V gene TRBV5-1 combines with J gene TRBJ2-6, with 9 nucleotides matching TRBD1. J gave up 0 bases and V 3 bases, and 10 bases lay outside the gene matches. The CDR3 is made up of 19 amino acids. Germline-derived CDR1 and CDR2 are SGHRS and YFSETQ. The chain's CDR3 is CASSSSGTGPHSGANVLTF. DNA for the CDR3: TGCGCCAGCAGCTCCTCCGGGACAGGGCCCCACTCTGGGGCCAACGTCCTGACTTTC.

The chain employs TRBV21-1 and TRBJ2-3; TRBD2 reflects the table's D call only, with no check against the DNA. TRBV21-1 is reported as a pseudogene. CDR3 length equals 19 residues. The CDR3 is CASSKGGGLAGRSTDTQYF. In nucleotides, the CDR3 is TGTGCCAGCAGCAAAGGAGGAGGGCTAGCGGGCCGAAGCACAGATACGCAGTATTTT.

The rearrangement links TRBV7-3 to TRBJ2-1; D perhaps matches TRBD2 (7 bases). CDR1 and CDR2 (germline): SGHTA, FQGTGA. This CDR3 has 15 amino acids. V gave up 6 bases and J gave up 5 bases, with 17 bases separating them. In DNA, the CDR3 is TGTGCCAGCAGTACCGGGGGGCTACTCGACAATGAGCAGTTCTTC. Translated, it gives CASSTGGLLDNEQFF.

Only one count was recorded for this clone. This chain links TRBV5-1 with TRBJ2-3; tentative D call: TRBD2 (5 bases). The germline V gene has CDR1 SGHRS and CDR2 YFSETQ. V was cut by 2 bases and J by 4 bases, with 17 bases left in between. This CDR3 spans 16 amino acids. CDR3 in amino acids: CASSFPRGSPPDTQYF. CDR3 coding DNA: TGCGCCAGCAGCTTCCCACGGGGTAGCCCCCCAGATACGCAGTATTTT. Using reference TRBV5-1 and TRBJ2-3 for the parts outside the CDR3, the full variable domain is KAGVTQTPRYLIKTRGQQVTLSCSPISGHRSVSWYQQTPGQGLQFLFEYFSETQRNKGNFPGRFSGRQFSNSRSEMNVSTLELGDSALYLCASSFPRGSPPDTQYFGPGTRLTVL.

This clone was found a few times. This sequence joins TRBV4-1 and TRBJ1-2; unclear D gene. V dropped 4 bases and J dropped 8 bases, with 17 bases sitting between them. From germline, CDR1 is MGHRA and CDR2 YSYEKL. The length of the CDR3 is 14 residues. As DNA, the CDR3 is TGCGCCAGCAGCCGCCATACCCGGGTCTGGGGCTACACCTTC. This codes for CASSRHTRVWGYTF.

The rearrangement joins TRBV5-6 to TRBJ2-7, with D maybe TRBD1 (6 bases). The CDR3 loop spans 15 amino acids. Germline CDR1 SGHDT, CDR2 YYEEEE. The V end was cut by 2 bases, the J end by 1 base, with 13 bases between. CDR3 region: CASSFGQPSSYEQYF. DNA of the CDR3: TGTGCCAGCAGCTTCGGACAGCCAAGTTCCTACGAGCAGTACTTC.

This sequence joins TRBV7-2 and TRBJ2-5, with TRBD2 matching over 8 bases. From germline, CDR1 is SGHTA and CDR2 FQGNSA. CDR3 length equals 16 residues. V lost 5 bases, J lost 4 bases, and 12 bases stayed unmatched. Written as DNA, the CDR3 is TGTGCCAGCAGCCCCCGCCGGGGGGGCGAGGGAGAGACCCAGTACTTC. Amino acid sequence: CASSPRRGGEGETQYF.